The 17 T cell receptor beta chains presented below share a single source sample, sequenced in a study of early T cells in non-severe SARS-CoV-2 infection. Via MiXCR, TCRdb re-called the 5' RACE reads, giving one row per CDR3 protein. The profile covers roughly 29,000 distinct CDR3 sequences, with less than 6.5% appearing a single time and approximately 4.5% taken by the ten largest. Material: whole blood. The receptors stem from an adult who was a healthcare worker with PCR-confirmed SARS-CoV-2 infection or an uninfected control (not recorded which).

This clonotype came up a few times. For the CDR3, the DNA is TGCAGTGCTAGAGATCAGGGTTCCGAGCAGTACTTC. Its translation is CSARDQGSEQYF. The chain uses TRBV20-1 and TRBJ2-7, with TRBD1 as a possible D gene (5 bases). The CDR3 sequence is 12 residues long. V was pared by 0 bases and J by 6 bases, with 9 bases between. The germline V gene has CDR1 DFQATT and CDR2 SNEGSKA (reference sequence).

The sample holds many counts of this clonotype. CDR3 nucleotides: TGCAGTGCTCCCCGGGGGTACAATGAGCAGTTCTTC. This sequence encodes CSAPRGYNEQFF. The chain recombines TRBV20-1 with TRBJ2-1; possible D gene TRBD2, 6 bases. V was clipped by 5 bases and J by 4 bases, with 9 bases between them. Per the germline V gene, CDR1 is DFQATT and CDR2 is SNEGSKA (reference sequence). This CDR3 is built from 12 residues.

There are many counts of this clonotype. V is TRBV20-1 and J is TRBJ2-7; TRBD2 matches at 8 bases. Germline V gene data show CDR1 as DFQATT and CDR2 as SNEGSKA (reference sequence). This CDR3 comprises 14 residues. V shed 3 bases, J shed 4 bases, and the junction held 8 bases outside the gene matches. CDR3 residues: CSARTLAEFYEQYF. The CDR3 bases are TGCAGTGCTAGGACACTAGCGGAGTTTTACGAGCAGTACTTC.

In this sample, this clonotype turned up many times. This rearrangement joins TRBV6-5 to TRBJ2-2; the D is unclear. This CDR3 has 14 amino acids. Trimming removed 5 bases at V and 3 bases at J, with 10 bases between. Germline CDR1 MNHEY, CDR2 SVGAGI. CDR3 sequence (DNA): TGTGCCAGCAGTCTTAGTTGGGACACCGGGGAGCTGTTTTTT. Translation gives CASSLSWDTGELFF.

This clonotype was detected ten times or more. The V call is TRBV5-4, the J call TRBJ2-5, with 8 bases fitting TRBD1. The junction had 8 bases not matched to a gene; V was cut back by 4 bases and J by 3 bases. The CDR3 sequence is 15 residues long. Germline-derived CDR1 and CDR2 are SGHNT and YYREEE (reference sequence). CDR3 in amino acids: CASSLPGQAEETQYF. In DNA form, the CDR3 reads TGTGCCAGCAGCCTTCCGGGACAGGCCGAAGAGACCCAGTACTTC.

There are many counts of this clonotype. V is TRBV18 and J is TRBJ1-5; 9 nucleotides align to TRBD1. Germline trimming cut 5 bases from V and 0 bases from J; bases unmatched to any gene: 2. Looked up from germline, CDR1 is KGHSH and CDR2 is LQKENI. This CDR3 is built from 15 residues. Here the CDR3 reads CASSWTGDSNQPQHF. DNA of the CDR3: TGTGCCAGCTCATGGACAGGGGATAGCAATCAGCCCCAGCATTTT.

This clonotype showed up just a few times. The V call is TRBV7-2, the J call TRBJ2-3; 8 bases are shared with TRBD2. This CDR3 is 16 amino acids long. V shed 2 bases, J shed 6 bases, and the junction held 10 bases outside the gene matches. The germline V gene has CDR1 SGHTA and CDR2 FQGNSA. DNA of the CDR3: TGTGCCAGCAGCTTAAACTTCGCGGGAGGAGGGGATACGCAGTATTTT. This translates into CASSLNFAGGGDTQYF. Supplemented by reference TRBV7-2 and TRBJ2-3, the full variable domain reads GAGVSQSPSNKVTEKGKDVELRCDPISGHTALYWYRQSLGQGLEFLIYFQGNSAPDKSGLPSDRFSAERTGGSVSTLTIQRTQQEDSAVYLCASSLNFAGGGDTQYFGPGTRLTVL.

In this sample, this clonotype is medium-sized. V is TRBV6-6 and J is TRBJ2-3; D remains unclear. This CDR3 is built from 13 residues. V shed 8 bases and J shed 4 bases, with 13 bases lying between them. The germline gives CDR1 MNHNY, CDR2 SVGAGI (reference sequence). CDR3 in DNA: TGTGCCAGCGGCCTTCGCAGTCCAGATACGCAGTATTTT. This encodes CASGLRSPDTQYF.

The chain joins TRBV29-1 to TRBJ1-2; a weak D match, TRBD1 (6 bases). The germline CDR1 and CDR2 sequences are SQVTM and ANQGSEA. The CDR3 is made up of 12 amino acids. Trimming took 5 bases from V and 4 from J, leaving 11 bases between them. In DNA form, the CDR3 reads TGCAGCGTTATCCGGGACACCTATGGCTACACCTTC. This codes for CSVIRDTYGYTF.

This clonotype was observed many times. The chain has TRBV6-6 and TRBJ2-1; tentatively, D is TRBD2 (5 bases). Trimming shortened V by 2 bases and J by 8 bases, and 10 bases separated the two germline ends. The CDR3 sequence is 13 residues long. Looked up from germline, CDR1 is MNHNY and CDR2 is SVGAGI (reference sequence). Written as DNA, the CDR3 is TGTGCCAGCAGTTACCGGCGGGTTGATGAGCAGTTCTTC. This encodes CASSYRRVDEQFF.

Ten or more counts support this clonotype. CDR3: CASSFAGQRNTEAFF. CDR3 in DNA: TGTGCCAGCAGTTTTGCGGGTCAGAGGAACACTGAAGCTTTCTTT. The chain combines TRBV7-8 with TRBJ1-1; D unclear. Between the trimmed V and J ends, which lost 6 bases and 1 base, there was a span of 15 bases. The CDR3 consists of 15 residues. Germline CDR1 is SGHVS and CDR2 is FQNEAQ.

This clonotype has a handful of counts. This sequence joins TRBV19 and TRBJ1-2, with a tentative D call TRBD1 (5 bases). CDR3 size: 15 residues. Germline lookup yields CDR1 LNHDA and CDR2 SQIVND (reference sequence). Deletions cut 2 bases from V and 0 bases from J, with 10 bases between. The CDR3 nucleotides read TGTGCCAGTAGTATAACCACCAGGGCTAACTATGGCTACACCTTC. It translates to CASSITTRANYGYTF.

The genes are TRBV18 and TRBJ1-3, with D unresolved. The CDR3 length is 17 residues. The V end was cut by 2 bases, the J end by 1 base, with 15 bases between. CDR1 is KGHSH and CDR2 is LQKENI in the germline V gene. The CDR3: CASSPAPQLSSGNTIYF. The CDR3 DNA sequence: TGTGCCAGCTCACCAGCGCCACAGCTATCTTCTGGAAACACCATATATTTT.

This clonotype was picked up many times. The rearrangement joins TRBV20-1 to TRBJ2-2; D call uncertain. CDR3 length: 12 residues. V was clipped by 6 bases and J by 5 bases, with 10 bases between them. Germline-derived CDR1 and CDR2 are DFQATT and SNEGSKA (reference sequence). The CDR3 region has the DNA TGCAGTGCCCCAAGAGTAACCGGGGAGCTGTTTTTT. This sequence encodes CSAPRVTGELFF.

This clonotype was found many times. DNA of the CDR3: TGTGCCAGCACCGGAGGGTTGAACACTGAAGCTTTCTTT. It codes for CASTGGLNTEAFF. This chain links TRBV6-5 with TRBJ1-1; no reliable D call. The germline CDR1 and CDR2 sequences are MNHEY and SVGAGI. Deletions cut 7 bases from V and 0 bases from J, with 9 bases between. The CDR3 totals 13 residues.

This clonotype was picked up many times. J is TRBJ1-1 and V is TRBV18, with 10 bases aligning to TRBD1. Germline trimming cut 3 bases from V and 2 bases from J; bases unmatched to any gene: 6. Germline V lookup: CDR1 KGHSH, CDR2 LQKENI. The CDR3 runs to 16 residues. In DNA, the CDR3 is TGTGCCAGCTCACCGACGACAGGGGGCGGAAACACTGAAGCTTTCTTT. Translated: CASSPTTGGGNTEAFF.

This clonotype was counted at least ten times. The rearrangement joins TRBV28 to TRBJ2-2, with TRBD2 identical over 8 bases. This CDR3 region has 16 residues. V was clipped by 6 bases and J by 4 bases; unmatched bases: 10. The germline V gene has CDR1 MDHEN and CDR2 SYDVKM. The CDR3 nucleotides are TGTGCCAGCAGCTGGGGAGCGGGAGTGCTCACCGGGGAGCTGTTTTTT. This codes for CASSWGAGVLTGELFF.